A single sample is the source of the 26 T cell receptor beta chains below, sequenced in a study of beta chain features in type 1 diabetes. Expressed TCRB transcripts were sequenced because the entire RNA isolate underwent reverse transcription. TCRdb's copy holds only in-frame clones and misses some; the assay was immunoSEQ multiplex PCR. The sample holds about 320,000 clones, 12% to 15% seen once. The specimen was central memory CD4+ T cells from blood. Receptors originate from a man aged 25 to 40 in good health.

This chain connects TRBV7-2 to TRBJ1-1; D gene ambiguous. This CDR3 comprises 13 residues. Trimming pared 2 bases from V and 4 bases from J, leaving 8 bases between. Germline V CDR1 and CDR2: SGHTA, FQGNSA. CDR3 nucleotides: TGTGCCAGCAGCTTACAAGGGTCCACTGAAGCTTTCTTT. It codes for CASSLQGSTEAFF.

There are a few counts of this clone. The V gene is TRBV5-4, the J gene TRBJ2-5; D not resolved. V shed 4 bases and J shed 4 bases, with 11 bases lying between them. In germline, CDR1 is SGHNT, CDR2 YYREEE (reference sequence). CDR3 length: 13 amino acids. The CDR3 bases are TGTGCCAGCAGCCTCGAACGGCTAGAGACCCAGTACTTC. Residues: CASSLERLETQYF.

This chain connects TRBV6-5 to TRBJ1-6, with a weak D call TRBD1 (5 bases). From germline, CDR1 is MNHEY and CDR2 SVGAGI. V was clipped by 10 bases and J by 9 bases, with 16 bases between them. The CDR3 is 13 amino acids. DNA for the CDR3: TGTGCCACCAAACCCGGGACGTCTTCACCCCTCCACTTT. It translates to CATKPGTSSPLHF.

The chain recombines TRBV4-2 with TRBJ2-7; D is possibly TRBD1 (6 bases). V lost 3 bases, J lost 3 bases, and 12 bases lay in between. In germline, CDR1 is LGHNA, CDR2 YNFKEQ. The length of the CDR3 is 14 residues. CDR3 bases: TGTGCCAGCAGCCACTCAGGGGATGACTACGAGCAGTACTTC. This sequence encodes CASSHSGDDYEQYF.

This clone turned up a few times. The rearrangement joins TRBV6-5 to TRBJ2-6, with D maybe TRBD2 (5 bases). This CDR3 comprises 12 residues. Trimming took off 10 bases at V and 3 bases at J, with 7 bases between the two ends. Germline CDR1 is MNHEY and CDR2 is SVGAGI. CDR3 loop: CAIGGGANVLTF. The CDR3 DNA is TGTGCCATCGGAGGTGGGGCCAACGTCCTGACTTTC.

Remarks on this clone: This probably arose from a read error, given a far larger clone one base away. The V and J genes are TRBV7-9 and TRBJ1-1; TRBD1 matches 8 bases. This CDR3 spans 13 amino acids. After removal of 2 bases from V and 4 bases from J, the junction contained 0 bases not matched to a gene. The germline gives CDR1 SEHNR, CDR2 FQNEAQ (reference sequence). The CDR3 coding sequence is TGTGCCAGCAGCTTAACAGGGGGCACTGAAGCTTTCTTT. It specifies CASSLTGGTEAFF.

This clone has ten or more counts. J is TRBJ1-2 and V is TRBV7-2; tentatively, D is TRBD1 (5 bases). V was pared by 3 bases and J by 4 bases, with 18 bases between. Germline-derived CDR1 and CDR2 are SGHTA and FQGNSA. The CDR3 consists of 16 residues. CDR3 DNA: TGTGCCAGCAGCTTGGCCGGTCAGGGCAGCGTCTATGGCTACACCTTC. This translates into CASSLAGQGSVYGYTF.

The chain links TRBV7-2 to TRBJ2-6; no reliable D call. Trimming took 8 bases from V and 0 from J, leaving 5 bases between them. CDR1 and CDR2 (germline): SGHTA, FQGNSA. The CDR3 spans 13 residues. DNA for the CDR3: TGTGCCAGCGAAACCTCTGGGGCCAACGTCCTGACTTTC. This codes for CASETSGANVLTF. The variable domain in full, completed from reference TRBV7-2 and TRBJ2-6, reads GAGVSQSPSNKVTEKGKDVELRCDPISGHTALYWYRQSLGQGLEFLIYFQGNSAPDKSGLPSDRFSAERTGGSVSTLTIQRTQQEDSAVYLCASETSGANVLTFGAGSRLTVL.

The chain combines TRBV18 with TRBJ1-1, with TRBD1 matching 9 bases. The junction had 10 bases not matched to a gene; V was cut back by 6 bases and J by 5 bases. The CDR3 runs 15 residues. In germline, CDR1 is KGHSH, CDR2 LQKENI. Here the CDR3 reads CASSARRDRETEAFF. The CDR3 DNA sequence: TGTGCCAGCTCCGCACGCAGGGACAGGGAAACTGAAGCTTTCTTT.

The chain employs TRBV10-3 and TRBJ2-1; 12 nucleotides agree with TRBD2. Germline V gives CDR1 ENHRY, CDR2 SYGVKD. The CDR3 has 13 amino acids. J gave up 9 bases and V 10 bases, and 7 bases lay outside the gene matches. The CDR3 DNA is TGTGCCAGCAGACTAGCGGGAGCGGGTGAGCAGTTCTTC. Its translation: CASRLAGAGEQFF.

The V gene is TRBV29-1, the J gene TRBJ1-1; TRBD1 agrees at 7 bases. CDR3 length equals 13 residues. After removal of 3 bases from V and 3 bases from J, the junction contained 4 bases not matched to a gene. Germline V CDR1 and CDR2: SQVTM, ANQGSEA. The CDR3 DNA is TGCAGCGTTGATAAAACAGGGGACACTGAAGCTTTCTTT. It specifies CSVDKTGDTEAFF.

This chain links TRBV11-2 with TRBJ1-3; 8 bases map to TRBD1. This CDR3 contains 18 residues. With 1 base clipped from V and 0 bases from J, the junction kept 8 bases outside the gene matches. Germline V gene data show CDR1 as SGHAT and CDR2 as FQNNGV. This chain's CDR3 is CASSLGRDRWSSGNTIYF. Written as DNA, the CDR3 is TGTGCCAGCAGCTTAGGGCGGGACAGGTGGAGCTCTGGAAACACCATATATTTT.

In this sample, this clone turned up a few times. A read error is the likely source, as a far larger clone sits one nucleotide away. The chain couples TRBV30 to TRBJ2-1, with D uncertain. Germline assignment: CDR1 GTSNPN and CDR2 SVGIG (reference sequence). Trimming removed 5 bases at V and 13 bases at J, with 21 bases between. The CDR3 is made up of 13 amino acids. The CDR3 DNA sequence: TGTGCCTGGCTCAACCCTAGAGAAAACATTCAGTTCTTC. Translated: CAWLNPRENIQFF. Looking up the rest from reference TRBV30 and TRBJ2-1 gives the full variable domain: SQTIHQWPATLVQPVGSPLSLECTVEGTSNPNLYWYRQAAGRGLQLLFYSVGIGQISSEVPQNLSASRPQDRQFILSSKKLLLSDSGFYLCAWLNPRENIQFFGPGTRLTVL.

The V gene is TRBV11-2, the J gene TRBJ2-5; D could derive from TRBD1 or TRBD2 (5 bases each). The germline gives CDR1 SGHAT, CDR2 FQNNGV. The CDR3 has 16 residues. The ends were cut back, 6 bases at V and 4 bases at J, with 21 bases in the middle. CDR3 region: CASSSGTSRFTETQYF. CDR3 coding DNA: TGTGCCAGCAGTTCGGGGACCTCACGATTCACAGAGACCCAGTACTTC.

This clone was seen a handful of times. The gene calls are TRBV19 and TRBJ2-3; 12 bases match TRBD2. J lost 1 base, V lost 11 bases, and 16 bases had no gene match. This CDR3 contains 18 residues. From germline, CDR1 is LNHDA and CDR2 SQIVND (reference sequence). As DNA, the CDR3 is TGTGCCTCCCGGGAGCGGGCTAGCGGGAGGGCCGGCACAGATACGCAGTATTTT. It is translated as CASRERASGRAGTDTQYF.

The chain uses TRBV7-9 and TRBJ2-2; D gene ambiguous. CDR1 and CDR2 from the germline V gene are SEHNR and FQNEAQ (reference sequence). The CDR3 is 11 residues long. The ends were cut back, 6 bases at V and 7 bases at J, with 6 bases in the middle. As DNA, the CDR3 is TGTGCCAGCAGTTCCGACGGGGAGCTGTTTTTT. Its protein product is CASSSDGELFF.

About this clone: This sample also contains other DNA sequences that code for the same CDR3. This rearrangement joins TRBV29-1 to TRBJ1-5; 7 positions match TRBD1. CDR1 SQVTM and CDR2 ANQGSEA come from the germline V gene. V lost 4 bases to trimming and J lost 7 bases; unmatched junction nucleotides: 4. The CDR3 spans 12 residues. The chain's CDR3 is CSVGGGGQPQHF. In DNA, the CDR3 is TGCAGCGTTGGCGGAGGGGGCCAGCCCCAGCATTTT.

The rearrangement uses TRBV10-3 and TRBJ2-4; D might be TRBD1 (5 bases). Trimming took 3 bases from V and 1 from J, leaving 10 bases between them. The V gene's germline CDR1 is ENHRY and CDR2 SYGVKD. The CDR3 contains 15 residues. CDR3 region: CAISDTDIAKNIQYF. In DNA, the CDR3 is TGTGCCATCAGTGACACGGACATCGCCAAAAACATTCAGTACTTC.

The chain recombines TRBV11-3 with TRBJ2-5, with 9 bases fitting TRBD1. With 5 bases clipped from V and 4 bases from J, the junction kept 11 bases outside the gene matches. The CDR3 has 16 amino acids. In germline, CDR1 is SGHNT, CDR2 YENEEA. This chain's CDR3 is CASSPTGTGIGETQYF. CDR3 DNA: TGTGCCAGCAGCCCTACCGGGACAGGGATCGGAGAGACCCAGTACTTC.

This chain connects TRBV6-5 to TRBJ1-2; no firm D call. The CDR3 totals 11 residues. Germline V gives CDR1 MNHEY, CDR2 SVGAGI. V lost 6 bases and J 4 bases, leaving 6 bases between the germline ends. CDR3 in DNA: TGTGCCAGCAGCCCCCTCTATGGCTACACCTTC. It codes for CASSPLYGYTF.

The DNA for the CDR3 is TGTGCCAGCAGCCCCCGTGGAGGTTCTAACTATGGCTACACCTTC. Encoded protein: CASSPRGGSNYGYTF. The chain recombines TRBV7-2 with TRBJ1-2; no clear D. Germline V lookup: CDR1 SGHTA, CDR2 FQGNSA. V was trimmed by 5 bases and J by 0 bases, leaving 13 bases between them. The CDR3 contains 15 residues.

This clone was found a few times. The J gene is TRBJ2-1, the V gene TRBV5-6; D call uncertain. V was shortened by 3 bases and J by 8 bases, with 9 bases between the two germline ends. The length of the CDR3 is 12 residues. From germline, CDR1 is SGHDT and CDR2 YYEEEE. CDR3 in DNA: TGTGCCAGCAGCTCGGCATTTGATGAGCAGTTCTTC. Its protein is CASSSAFDEQFF.

This clone was counted between two and nine times. V is TRBV7-2 and J is TRBJ2-6, with 7 nucleotides matching TRBD1. The CDR3 totals 17 residues. In germline, CDR1 is SGHTA, CDR2 FQGNSA. J gave up 0 bases and V 4 bases, and 6 bases lay outside the gene matches. This CDR3 reads CASSSRDSNSGANVLTF. DNA for the CDR3: TGTGCCAGCAGCTCTAGGGACAGCAACTCTGGGGCCAACGTCCTGACTTTC.

There are a few counts of this clone. This chain links TRBV6-5 with TRBJ2-5, with 9 bases matching TRBD2. CDR1 MNHEY and CDR2 SVGAGI come from the germline V gene. This CDR3 spans 16 amino acids. Trimming removed 2 bases from V and 1 base from J; junction bases left unmatched: 5. CDR3 sequence (DNA): TGTGCCAGCAGTTACATAAGCGGGAGGCCCCAAGAGACCCAGTACTTC. Protein: CASSYISGRPQETQYF.

This clone was observed a single time. The V and J genes are TRBV13 and TRBJ1-3; D not resolved. The germline V gene has CDR1 PRHDT and CDR2 FYEKMQ (reference sequence). V was trimmed by 0 bases and J by 3 bases, leaving 9 bases between them. This CDR3 comprises 15 residues. The chain's CDR3 is CASSLGQRGGNTIYF. The CDR3 coding sequence is TGTGCCAGCAGCTTAGGGCAGCGGGGTGGAAACACCATATATTTT.

The rearrangement uses TRBV27 and TRBJ2-7, with D uncertain. CDR1 and CDR2 (germline): MNHEY, SMNVEV (reference sequence). The CDR3 runs 14 residues. Trimming removed 3 bases from V and 6 bases from J, with 15 bases in between. The CDR3 DNA follows: TGTGCCAGCAGTTTTGTCTCCGGATCTTTCGAGCAGTACTTC. This encodes CASSFVSGSFEQYF.